This paragraph covers one T cell receptor (beta chain) sequence. This sample was taken from a study of blood T cell repertoires in COVID-19. This CDR3 contains 15 residues. V lost 0 bases and J lost 3, with 11 bases in between. The V gene's germline CDR1 is LGHNA and CDR2 YNFKEQ. Profiling relied on immunoSEQ multiplex PCR, and the TCRdb table lists in-frame clones only, not all of them. This table holds roughly 200,000 clones, 70% to 80% found once. The rearrangement joins TRBV4-2 to TRBJ2-5, with D possibly matching TRBD1 (6 bases). The sequenced sample consisted of peripheral blood. The source of this sequence is a woman aged 40 to 55 with COVID-19, enrolled during active disease. DNA for the CDR3: TGTGCCAGCAGCCAAGACCGAGAGGGGGAAGAGACCCAGTACTTC. Protein sequence: CASSQDREGEETQYF.